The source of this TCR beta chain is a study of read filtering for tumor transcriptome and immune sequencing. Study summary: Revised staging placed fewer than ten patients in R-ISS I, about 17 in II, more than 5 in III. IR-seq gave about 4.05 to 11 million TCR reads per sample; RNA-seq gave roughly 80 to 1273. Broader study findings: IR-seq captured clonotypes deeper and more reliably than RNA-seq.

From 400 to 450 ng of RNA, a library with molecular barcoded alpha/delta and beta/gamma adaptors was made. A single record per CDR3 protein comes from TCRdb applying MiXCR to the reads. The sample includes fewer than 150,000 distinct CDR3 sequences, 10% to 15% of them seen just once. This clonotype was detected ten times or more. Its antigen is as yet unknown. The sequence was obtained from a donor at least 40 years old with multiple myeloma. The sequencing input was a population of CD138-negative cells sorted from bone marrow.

The CDR3 loop is CASGHRFFKQYF. In DNA form, the CDR3 reads TGTGCCAGCGGCCACAGGTTTTTCAAGCAGTATTTT. The V and J genes are TRBV6-5 and TRBJ2-3; D might be TRBD1 (5 bases). The CDR3 length is 12 residues. CDR1 is MNHEY, CDR2 SVGAGI, per germline. Trimming cost V 8 bases and J 11 bases, with 17 bases left between them.